Listed below are T cell receptor beta chains from one sample, sequenced in a study of blood T cell repertoires in COVID-19. Profiled with immunoSEQ multiplex PCR; TCRdb holds only in-frame clones, not every one. This table holds 250,000 to 350,000 clones, roughly nine tenths found once. What was sequenced was peripheral blood. The receptors derive from a woman aged 40 to 55 who had recovered from COVID-19. The CDR3 runs from the conserved cysteine through the conserved F or W. Fields, in order: clone size, J gene, V gene, D gene, CDR3 protein, CDR3 DNA. A D gene is named only where the DNA matches it firmly. Clone size appears in some rows only: once, few, many, or a class for an expanded clone.

once	TRBJ2-7	TRBV11-1	TRBD1	CASSPDRGQYEQYF	TGTGCCAGCAGCCCGGACAGGGGGCAGTACGAGCAGTACTTC
-	TRBJ2-1	TRBV5-1	TRBD2	CASSPDLGTSLGNEQFF	TGCGCCAGCAGCCCGGACCTAGGGACTAGTTTAGGGAATGAGCAGTTCTTC
-	TRBJ2-5	TRBV5-4	-	CASRSRGGETQYF	TGTGCCAGCAGGTCCAGAGGTGGAGAGACCCAGTACTTC
-	TRBJ2-2	TRBV19	TRBD2	CASSALEREGLTGELFF	TGTGCCAGTAGTGCCCTTGAGCGGGAGGGCCTCACCGGGGAGCTGTTTTTT
-	TRBJ2-1	TRBV7-8	-	CASSLAESSYNEQFF	TGTGCCAGCAGCTTAGCGGAGAGCTCCTACAATGAGCAGTTCTTC
-	TRBJ2-5	TRBV3-1/TRBV3-2	-	CASSQGSGNGETQYF	TGTGCCAGCAGCCAAGGTTCCGGGAATGGAGAGACCCAGTACTTC
-	TRBJ2-7	TRBV2	TRBD2	CASTVGLAGVEQYF	TGTGCCAGCACGGTGGGGCTAGCGGGAGTCGAGCAGTACTTC
-	TRBJ2-5	TRBV5-1	TRBD2	CASSPTGGLAGEETQYF	TGCGCCAGCAGTCCAACGGGGGGCCTAGCGGGAGAGGAGACCCAGTACTTC
-	TRBJ2-2	TRBV7-9	TRBD1	CASEDRGRTGELFF	TGTGCCAGCGAGGACAGGGGGCGTACCGGGGAGCTGTTTTTT
-	TRBJ2-2	TRBV18	-	CASSPRGNSNTGELFF	TGTGCCAGCTCACCCAGGGGAAATTCGAACACCGGGGAGCTGTTTTTT
-	TRBJ1-1	TRBV11-2	-	CASSLVGNTEAFF	TGTGCCAGCAGCTTAGTGGGCAACACTGAAGCTTTCTTT
few	TRBJ2-5	TRBV9	TRBD2	CASSPPGLGGETQYF	TGTGCCAGCAGCCCCCCGGGACTAGGGGGGGAGACCCAGTACTTC
many	TRBJ1-2	TRBV28	TRBD1	CASRKTGGARGYTF	TGTGCCAGCAGAAAGACAGGGGGCGCGAGAGGCTACACCTTC
-	TRBJ2-7	TRBV2	-	CASIAQGPSLDYEQYF	TGTGCCAGCATAGCCCAGGGGCCCTCCTTGGACTACGAGCAGTACTTC
-	TRBJ1-2	TRBV12-5	-	CASGLLPGANYGYTF	TGTGCTAGTGGTTTGCTTCCAGGGGCTAACTATGGCTACACCTTC
-	TRBJ1-6	TRBV6-6	-	CASSYRGGSYNSPLHF	TGTGCCAGCAGTTACAGGGGCGGCTCCTATAATTCACCCCTCCACTTT
once	TRBJ2-4	TRBV7-2	TRBD1	CASSAHRGNIQYF	TGTGCCAGCAGCGCCCACAGGGGGAACATTCAGTACTTC
once	TRBJ1-2	TRBV28	TRBD1	CASSTYRGHNGGYTF	TGTGCCAGCAGTACCTACAGGGGGCATAACGGTGGCTACACCTTC
-	TRBJ1-1	TRBV11-2	TRBD1	CASSLRQAGTGTEAFF	TGTGCCAGCAGCTTAAGGCAAGCCGGGACAGGCACTGAAGCTTTCTTT
-	TRBJ2-2	TRBV24-1	-	CATSDLVSGNTGELFF	TGTGCCACCAGTGATTTGGTTTCCGGGAACACCGGGGAGCTGTTTTTT
few	TRBJ1-1	TRBV5-4	-	CASSLGRAEAFF	TGTGCCAGCAGCTTGGGACGGGCTGAAGCTTTCTTT
-	TRBJ1-5	TRBV21-1	-	CASSALQGKGQPQHF	TGTGCCAGCAGCGCCTTACAGGGGAAAGGGCAGCCCCAGCATTTT
-	TRBJ2-1	TRBV15	-	CATSRETGRNQFF	TGTGCCACCAGCAGGGAGACAGGTAGGAATCAGTTCTTC
once	TRBJ1-2	TRBV7-2	-	CASSLVFRGDSGYTF	TGTGCCAGCAGCTTAGTGTTCCGGGGAGATTCTGGCTACACCTTC
-	TRBJ2-5	TRBV9	TRBD2	CASSVERGLQETQYF	TGTGCCAGCAGCGTAGAGCGGGGCTTACAAGAGACCCAGTACTTC
-	TRBJ2-3	TRBV5-1	-	CASSWSGGSTDTQYF	TGCGCCAGCAGCTGGAGTGGCGGTAGCACAGATACGCAGTATTTT
once	TRBJ2-1	TRBV18	-	CASSPQALSSYNEQFF	TGTGCCAGCTCACCGCAGGCCCTAAGTAGCTACAATGAGCAGTTCTTC
-	TRBJ1-6	TRBV9	-	CASSPTSDSYNSPLHF	TGTGCCAGCAGCCCAACATCAGACTCCTATAATTCACCCCTCCACTTT
once	TRBJ1-5	TRBV18	-	CASSPRGGPGVNQPQHF	TGTGCCAGCTCACCGAGGGGGGGCCCAGGGGTCAATCAGCCCCAGCATTTT
-	TRBJ2-2	TRBV7-2	-	CASRRRGAGELFF	TGTGCCAGCAGGCGCCGGGGGGCAGGGGAGCTGTTTTTT
-	TRBJ1-6	TRBV5-1	TRBD1	CASSVDDRGDSPLHF	TGCGCCAGCAGCGTTGACGACAGGGGTGATTCACCCCTCCACTTT
once	TRBJ2-3	TRBV27	TRBD1	CASSGWTGATDTQYF	TGTGCCAGCAGTGGATGGACAGGGGCCACAGATACGCAGTATTTT
once	TRBJ2-7	TRBV2	TRBD2	CASPEGLAENYEQYF	TGTGCCAGCCCCGAGGGACTAGCGGAGAACTACGAGCAGTACTTC
-	TRBJ2-7	TRBV7-2	-	CASSLAPTEYYEQYF	TGTGCCAGCAGCTTAGCTCCCACGGAGTACTACGAGCAGTACTTC
once	TRBJ2-2	TRBV3-1/TRBV3-2	-	CASSPRSARELFF	TGTGCCAGCAGCCCTCGCAGCGCCCGGGAGCTGTTTTTT
-	TRBJ2-3	TRBV25-1	TRBD1	CASSEQGATVRGTDTQYF	TGTGCCAGCAGTGAACAGGGGGCGACCGTTAGAGGGACAGATACGCAGTATTTT
-	TRBJ1-4	TRBV19	-	CASSIGIAAVLNEKLFF	TGTGCCAGTAGTATAGGTATTGCGGCAGTTTTGAATGAAAAACTGTTTTTT
-	TRBJ2-7	TRBV18	-	CASSQTEQSYEQYF	TGTGCCAGCTCTCAGACAGAGCAATCCTACGAGCAGTACTTC
-	TRBJ2-2	TRBV7-8	-	CASSLGGGGGLLITGELFF	TGTGCCAGCAGCTTAGGCGGTGGGGGAGGACTACTTATCACCGGGGAGCTGTTTTTT
-	TRBJ2-1	TRBV3-1/TRBV3-2	TRBD2	CASSGTSAPYNEQFF	TGTGCCAGCAGTGGGACTAGCGCTCCCTACAATGAGCAGTTCTTC
-	TRBJ2-6	TRBV3-1/TRBV3-2	TRBD1	CASRTGTGANVLTF	TGTGCCAGCAGGACAGGGACTGGGGCCAACGTCCTGACTTTC
-	TRBJ1-4	TRBV5-1	TRBD1	CASSLTGAGNEKLFF	TGCGCCAGCAGCCTAACAGGGGCGGGTAATGAAAAACTGTTTTTT
few	TRBJ2-6	TRBV2	-	CASSETTANVLTF	TGTGCCAGCAGTGAGACGACAGCCAACGTCCTGACTTTC
-	TRBJ1-1	TRBV9	-	CASSAVEGTEAFF	TGTGCCAGCAGCGCCGTGGAGGGGACTGAAGCTTTCTTT
-	TRBJ2-1	TRBV15	-	CATSRVKTSGSYNEQFF	TGTGCCACCAGCAGAGTCAAGACCAGCGGCTCCTACAATGAGCAGTTCTTC
-	TRBJ2-7	TRBV28	TRBD2	CASSLDRWGGQPSYEQYF	TGTGCCAGCAGTTTAGACCGGTGGGGGGGTCAGCCCTCCTACGAGCAGTACTTC
-	TRBJ1-6	TRBV13	TRBD1	CASSLGLGQGIYSPLHF	TGTGCCAGCAGCTTAGGCCTGGGACAGGGGATTTATTCACCCCTCCACTTT
-	TRBJ2-1	TRBV19	TRBD2	CASSIDRGLAGVRTYNEQFF	TGTGCCAGTAGTATAGATCGGGGACTAGCGGGAGTTCGGACCTACAATGAGCAGTTCTTC
once	TRBJ2-1	TRBV18	TRBD2	CASSPEGLADYNEQFF	TGTGCCAGCTCACCAGAGGGACTAGCGGACTACAATGAGCAGTTCTTC
-	TRBJ2-5	TRBV29-1	TRBD2	CSKSSGNEETQYF	TGCAGCAAGTCGAGCGGGAACGAAGAGACCCAGTACTTC
-	TRBJ2-7	TRBV27	-	CASSLTGGLTYEQYF	TGTGCCAGCAGTTTGACAGGCGGTCTCACCTACGAGCAGTACTTC
-	TRBJ2-1	TRBV25-1	-	CASSGLRTHNEQFF	TGTGCCAGCAGTGGCCTCCGGACACACAATGAGCAGTTCTTC
-	TRBJ1-3	TRBV30	-	CAWVIGNTIYF	TGTGCCTGGGTCATTGGAAACACCATATATTTT